This paragraph covers one T cell receptor beta chain sequence. Its antigen is undetermined. The sample is drawn from a study of cytomegalovirus exposure and HLA in healthy donors. Notes on the study in general: TCR beta V segments were, for the most part, productive about 87% or about 30% of the time in an earlier analysis. Later analysis suggested most CMV-associated TCR beta chains were HLA-restricted. Available immune exposure information was restricted to CMV serostatus only. Most subjects had HLA-A and HLA-B alleles reportedly predicted accurately by TCR beta sequences.

The CDR3 consists of 15 residues. Germline loops: CDR1 MGHDK, CDR2 SYGVNS. V was pared by 4 bases and J by 2 bases, with 4 bases of the junction left unmatched. PCR involved 60 Vbeta and 13 Jbeta primers. The table came from immunoSEQ multiplex PCR; TCRdb's copy has only in-frame clones and leaves some out. The data show under 200,000 clones, around 67% seen once. The chain carries TRBV25-1 and TRBJ1-5; 8 bases are a match to TRBD1. Sample: PBMCs. The receptor was derived from a woman in her late teens or twenties in good health and CMV-seropositive. The CDR3 DNA reads TGTGCCAGCAGTGTAGGACAGGGCGGCAATCAGCCCCAGCATTTT. It is translated as CASSVGQGGNQPQHF.